This is a list of T cell receptor beta chains from one sample in a study of blood T cell repertoires in COVID-19. The repertoire was sequenced with immunoSEQ multiplex PCR; TCRdb's copy has only in-frame clones and lacks some. The sample has around 69,000 clones; approximately 89% are singletons. Material for sequencing was peripheral blood. These TCRs come from a woman aged 45-65 years with active COVID-19. The CDR3 runs from the conserved cysteine through the conserved F or W. The order of the fields is clone size, D gene, V gene, J gene, CDR3 DNA, CDR3 protein. The D gene is left open where the match is weak. Clone size, where shown, is once, few, many, or a class for clones that have expanded.

>.|TRBD1|TRBV18|TRBJ2-2
TGTGCCAGCTCACTCAGGATCCTACGGGGACAGACGAACACCGGGGAGCTGTTTTTT
CASSLRILRGQTNTGELFF
>.|.|TRBV11-3|TRBJ2-5
TGTGCCAGCAGCCGAGCGGCTCAAGAGACCCAGTACTTC
CASSRAAQETQYF
>.|TRBD1|TRBV5-1|TRBJ1-1
TGCGCCAGCAGGAACCAGGGGGTCCCTGAAGCTTTCTTT
CASRNQGVPEAFF
>once|TRBD2|TRBV19|TRBJ2-6
TGTGCCAGTAGTCCTGGGGTTCGCGGGAGGGTCTCTGGGGCCAACGTCCTGACTTTC
CASSPGVRGRVSGANVLTF
>.|.|TRBV29-1|TRBJ2-7
TGCAGCGTTCTAGGAAACTACGAGCAGTACTTC
CSVLGNYEQYF
>.|TRBD2|TRBV19|TRBJ2-7
TGTGCCAGTAGTGGAGGACTAGCGTTCAACGAGCAGTACTTC
CASSGGLAFNEQYF
>.|TRBD1|TRBV18|TRBJ1-2
TGTGCCAGCTTACCAACAGGGGACGCTGGCTACACCTTC
CASLPTGDAGYTF
>.|.|TRBV7-3|TRBJ2-3
TGTGCCAGCGCACGGGAGACACAGTTCATGACAGATACGCAGTATTTT
CASARETQFMTDTQYF
>.|TRBD1|TRBV7-9|TRBJ1-1
TGTGCCAGCAGCCGACCGACAGGGGAAGACACTGAAGCTTTCTTT
CASSRPTGEDTEAFF
>.|TRBD2|TRBV9|TRBJ2-1
TGTGCCAGCAGCCCCCGGGACTATTATCTTAATGAGCAGTTCTTC
CASSPRDYYLNEQFF
>.|TRBD1|TRBV24-1|TRBJ2-2
TGTGCCACCAGTGATTCTTTAGGACAGGCCCTAAACACCGGGGAGCTGTTTTTT
CATSDSLGQALNTGELFF
>.|.|TRBV29-1|TRBJ2-7
TGCAGCGTTGAAAGGGCTAGCAGTACGGGGGAGCAGTACTTC
CSVERASSTGEQYF
>.|.|TRBV19|TRBJ2-7
TGTGCCAGTAGTCCAACGAACAGATACGAGCAGTACTTC
CASSPTNRYEQYF
>.|TRBD1|TRBV9|TRBJ1-1
TGTGCCAGCAGCACCACGGGGACAGGGAACTTGAACACTGAAGCTTTCTTT
CASSTTGTGNLNTEAFF
>few|.|TRBV28|TRBJ1-3
TGTGCCAGCAGTTTAGACACCACCACGGGAAACACCATATATTTT
CASSLDTTTGNTIYF
>.|TRBD2|TRBV2|TRBJ2-5
TGTGCCAGCAGTGGAAGACTAGCGGGAGCCCGAGAGACCCAGTACTTC
CASSGRLAGARETQYF
>few|.|TRBV4-1|TRBJ2-7
TGCGCCAGCAGCCTTTCGACAGGAGCCTACGAGCAGTACTTC
CASSLSTGAYEQYF
>.|.|TRBV11-2|TRBJ2-2
TGTGCCAGCACGCAGGGCCAGGGCTTATCCGGGGAGCTGTTTTTT
CASTQGQGLSGELFF
>.|TRBD1|TRBV9|TRBJ1-4
TGTGCCAGCAGCCCCCGACAGGGGGCAGGTGAAAAACTGTTTTTT
CASSPRQGAGEKLFF
>.|TRBD2|TRBV9|TRBJ2-1
TGTGCGGGGACTAGCGGCCCCAAGATCTCCTACAATGAGCAGTTCTTC
CAGTSGPKISYNEQFF
>.|.|TRBV10-3|TRBJ2-7
TGTGCCATCACCTCGGGAGCTTCCTACGAGCAGTACTTC
CAITSGASYEQYF
>once|.|TRBV30|TRBJ2-5
TGTGCCTGGAGTGTACAGGGCCCGCAAGAGACCCAGTACTTC
CAWSVQGPQETQYF
>.|TRBD2|TRBV5-1|TRBJ2-3
TGCGCCAGCAGCTTGATCAGCGGGAGGGCCTCGCGTACGCAGTATTTT
CASSLISGRASRTQYF
>.|.|TRBV10-3|TRBJ1-1
TGTGCCATCAGTGACGCGGTGTACAGGGCGAACACTGAAGCTTTCTTT
CAISDAVYRANTEAFF
>.|TRBD2|TRBV5-8|TRBJ2-3
TGTGCCAGCAGCTTGGGGCTTAGCGGGAGTCGCACAGATACGCAGTATTTT
CASSLGLSGSRTDTQYF
>.|TRBD1|TRBV3-1/TRBV3-2|TRBJ1-2
TGTGCCAGCAGCCAATCCGGGACAGGCAGAACCTATGGCTACACCTTC
CASSQSGTGRTYGYTF
>few|.|TRBV2|TRBJ1-4
TGTGCCAGCAGTGAATCGGGATTTCGAGAAAAACTGTTTTTT
CASSESGFREKLFF
>.|TRBD1|TRBV12-5|TRBJ2-7
TGTGCTAGTGGCAGCGGGACAGGGAAGAAAGGCGAGCAGTACTTC
CASGSGTGKKGEQYF
>.|.|TRBV30|TRBJ2-7
TGTGCCTGGACTGACAGCTCCTACGAGCAGTACTTC
CAWTDSSYEQYF
>.|TRBD2|TRBV7-9|TRBJ2-1
TGTGCCAGCAGCTTGGCGGGAGCGACGAATGAGCAGTTCTTC
CASSLAGATNEQFF
>once|TRBD1|TRBV19|TRBJ1-5
TGTGCCAGTAGTACGACAGGGGACAATCAGCCCCAGCATTTT
CASSTTGDNQPQHF
>.|TRBD1|TRBV19|TRBJ1-5
TGTGCCAGTAGTATCGGACAGGGCGGAACTCAGCCCCAGCATTTT
CASSIGQGGTQPQHF
>once|.|TRBV19|TRBJ1-1
TGTGCCAGTAGTAGGCGAGGGGGGGTGGCTGAAGCTTTCTTT
CASSRRGGVAEAFF
>.|TRBD1|TRBV5-1|TRBJ1-2
TGCGCCAGCAGTCCCAACCCGTATGTGACAGGGTCGGGCGACTATGGCTACACCTTC
CASSPNPYVTGSGDYGYTF
>.|.|TRBV6-5|TRBJ2-3
TGTGCCAGCAGGACGGGAGAGGGGGCCGGGACGCAGTATTTT
CASRTGEGAGTQYF
>.|TRBD2|TRBV4-1|TRBJ2-3
TGCGCCAGCAGCCCCTACCTATGGGACTACCGCTCCTTGGTAAGCACAGATACGCAGTATTTT
CASSPYLWDYRSLVSTDTQYF
>.|TRBD1|TRBV18|TRBJ1-1
TGTGCCAGCTCTCCAAGACAGGGGGCCACTGAAGCTTTCTTT
CASSPRQGATEAFF
>once|TRBD2|TRBV6-6|TRBJ2-1
TGTGCCAGCGTACTAGCGGGCGTCGACAATGAGCAGTTCTTC
CASVLAGVDNEQFF
>.|TRBD1|TRBV27|TRBJ2-7
TGTGCCAGCAGTTCGGGACAGGGGAGGGCTCACGAGCAGTACTTC
CASSSGQGRAHEQYF
>.|.|TRBV19|TRBJ1-1
TGTGCCAGTAGGCGGGGGCGGAACACTGAAGCTTTCTTT
CASRRGRNTEAFF
>.|TRBD1|TRBV30|TRBJ1-5
TGTGCCTGGAGTAGGGGGCTGGATCAGCCCCAGCATTTT
CAWSRGLDQPQHF
>.|TRBD1|TRBV11-3|TRBJ2-2
TGTGCCAGCAGCTCGGGACAGGGGGCCTTGAACACCGGGGAGCTGTTTTTT
CASSSGQGALNTGELFF
>once|TRBD1|TRBV12-5|TRBJ1-5
TGTGCTAGTGGTTCAGGGGGCAGGGGAAGCAATCAGCCCCAGCATTTT
CASGSGGRGSNQPQHF
>medium-sized|TRBD1|TRBV9|TRBJ1-3
TGTGCCAGCAGCGCGGGACAGGGTTTTGGAAACACCATATATTTT
CASSAGQGFGNTIYF
>.|TRBD2|TRBV6-6|TRBJ2-7
TGTGCCAGCAGTGGCAGCGGGATTAGCTCCTACGAGCAGTACTTC
CASSGSGISSYEQYF
>.|.|TRBV5-1|TRBJ2-2
TGCGCCAGCAGCTTGAAAGGGGGGAACACCGGGGAGCTGTTTTTT
CASSLKGGNTGELFF
>.|TRBD1|TRBV19|TRBJ2-6
TGTGCCAGTAGTGAGGGGGCCTCCTCTGGGGCCAACGTCCTGACTTTC
CASSEGASSGANVLTF
>.|TRBD1|TRBV19|TRBJ1-1
TGTGCCAGTAGTATTAGACAGGGGAACACTGAAGCTTTCTTT
CASSIRQGNTEAFF
>once|TRBD1|TRBV5-1|TRBJ1-4
TGCGCCAGCAGCTCGGCGACAGGGAATGGGAAAAAACTGTTTTTT
CASSSATGNGKKLFF
>few|.|TRBV11-2|TRBJ2-6
TGTGCCAGCAGCTCCCCTGCTGGGGCCAACGTCCTGACTTTC
CASSSPAGANVLTF
>.|TRBD1|TRBV30|TRBJ2-5
TGTGCCTGGAGTCGAAGCCGGACAGGGCCGGGCAGGGGAGAGACCCAGTACTTC
CAWSRSRTGPGRGETQYF
>.|.|TRBV5-1|TRBJ1-2
TGCGCCAGCAGCCGACGGGGGGACTATGGCTACACCTTC
CASSRRGDYGYTF
>few|TRBD2|TRBV7-9|TRBJ2-4
TGTGCCAGCGGCCTTACGGGGGGGCCTCTAGCCAAAAACATTCAGTACTTC
CASGLTGGPLAKNIQYF